A selection of T cell receptor beta chains follows, all from one sample in a study of T-cell reconstitution after alpha-beta-depleted transplantation in children. TCRdb processed the PCR reads anew with MiXCR; each CDR3 protein has one entry. Here the sample spans about 340,000 distinct CDR3 sequences, 13% being singletons. This specimen consisted of PBMCs, obtained from the stem cell graft. The origin of the receptors is a human donor who donated a stem cell graft to a child with Fanconi anemia. The CDR3 runs from the conserved cysteine through the conserved F or W. The order of the fields is CDR3 protein, CDR3 DNA, J gene, clone size, V gene, D gene. A D gene is named only where the DNA matches it firmly. A row's size may be missing; if present it is once, few, many or a size class.

CDR3: CASSQRTGRPLHF
DNA: TGCGCCAGCAGCCAAAGGACAGGGAGACCCCTCCACTTT
J: TRBJ1-6
size: medium-sized
V: TRBV4-3
D: TRBD1

CDR3: CSARVLAGATDTQYF
DNA: TGCAGTGCTAGAGTACTAGCGGGGGCCACAGATACGCAGTATTTT
J: TRBJ2-3
size: .
V: TRBV20-1
D: TRBD2

CDR3: CASRPSTDTDTQYF
DNA: TGCGCCAGCAGGCCGTCTACAGACACAGATACGCAGTATTTT
J: TRBJ2-3
size: many
V: TRBV5-1
D: .

CDR3: CASSQDGQGPNEQFF
DNA: TGCGCCAGCAGCCAAGACGGACAGGGTCCCAATGAGCAGTTCTTC
J: TRBJ2-1
size: many
V: TRBV4-3
D: TRBD1

CDR3: CASIPVLGNEQFF
DNA: TGTGCCAGCATCCCAGTATTGGGCAATGAGCAGTTCTTC
J: TRBJ2-1
size: .
V: TRBV6-2/TRBV6-3
D: .

CDR3: CASSYSPSGEETQYF
DNA: TGTGCCAGCAGTTACTCGCCTAGCGGGGAAGAGACCCAGTACTTC
J: TRBJ2-5
size: many
V: TRBV6-5
D: TRBD2

CDR3: CSVVWRQGGTLEAFF
DNA: TGCAGCGTTGTATGGAGACAGGGAGGAACTTTAGAAGCTTTCTTT
J: TRBJ1-1
size: many
V: TRBV29-1
D: TRBD1

CDR3: CASSYSPRGLTEAFF
DNA: TGTGCCAGCAGTTACTCTCCCAGGGGTTTAACTGAAGCTTTCTTT
J: TRBJ1-1
size: .
V: TRBV6-5
D: .

CDR3: CASSEDASGNQPQHF
DNA: TGTGCCAGCAGTGAAGACGCGAGTGGCAATCAGCCCCAGCATTTT
J: TRBJ1-5
size: few
V: TRBV9
D: .

CDR3: CASLNLGRGTDTQYF
DNA: TGTGCCAGCCTCAACTTGGGGAGGGGCACAGATACGCAGTATTTT
J: TRBJ2-3
size: many
V: TRBV5-5
D: TRBD2

CDR3: CASSGDLSGNTIYF
DNA: TGTGCCAGCAGCGGAGACCTCTCTGGAAACACCATATATTTT
J: TRBJ1-3
size: many
V: TRBV9
D: .

CDR3: CASSLRAAGGEQFF
DNA: TGTGCCAGCAGCTTAAGGGCGGCGGGTGGTGAGCAGTTCTTC
J: TRBJ2-1
size: .
V: TRBV7-2
D: .

CDR3: CASNPQANYGYTF
DNA: TGTGCCAGCAACCCACAGGCAAACTATGGCTACACCTTC
J: TRBJ1-2
size: .
V: TRBV6-6
D: .

CDR3: CASSLRTYNSPLHF
DNA: TGTGCCAGCAGTTTAAGGACCTATAATTCACCCCTCCACTTT
J: TRBJ1-6
size: .
V: TRBV28
D: .

CDR3: CASSQGGDGGRGQPQHF
DNA: TGTGCCAGCAGCCAAGGGGGGGATGGCGGGAGGGGACAGCCCCAGCATTTT
J: TRBJ1-5
size: .
V: TRBV4-2
D: .

CDR3: CASSGQRTNEKLFF
DNA: TGTGCCAGCAGTGGACAGAGAACTAATGAAAAACTGTTTTTT
J: TRBJ1-4
size: few
V: TRBV6-4
D: .

CDR3: CASSLGGLAVYNEQFF
DNA: TGTGCCAGCAGCTTAGGGGGACTAGCGGTGTACAATGAGCAGTTCTTC
J: TRBJ2-1
size: few
V: TRBV11-3
D: TRBD2

CDR3: CASSLAAGGDGYTF
DNA: TGCGCCAGCAGCTTGGCTGCGGGAGGTGATGGCTACACCTTC
J: TRBJ1-2
size: many
V: TRBV5-1
D: .

CDR3: CASRQTGAQPQHF
DNA: TGTGCCAGCAGACAGACAGGGGCTCAGCCCCAGCATTTT
J: TRBJ1-5
size: .
V: TRBV27
D: TRBD1

CDR3: CASSQGDGEEEKLFF
DNA: TGTGCCAGCAGCCAAGGGGACGGCGAGGAAGAAAAACTGTTTTTT
J: TRBJ1-4
size: .
V: TRBV3-1
D: .

CDR3: CSAARPDRNPYEQYF
DNA: TGCAGTGCTGCCCGACCGGACAGGAACCCCTACGAGCAGTACTTC
J: TRBJ2-7
size: .
V: TRBV20-1
D: TRBD1

CDR3: CSASPSSTDTQYF
DNA: TGCAGTGCTAGCCCCAGCTCCACAGATACGCAGTATTTT
J: TRBJ2-3
size: few
V: TRBV20-1
D: .

CDR3: CASSLGPGSYEQYF
DNA: TGTGCCAGCAGCTTAGGGCCAGGCTCCTACGAGCAGTACTTC
J: TRBJ2-7
size: many
V: TRBV11-2
D: .

CDR3: CASSLGRLKNGYTF
DNA: TGTGCCAGCAGCTTGGGACGGCTGAAAAATGGCTACACCTTC
J: TRBJ1-2
size: .
V: TRBV7-9
D: .

CDR3: CASSLGIWNEQYF
DNA: TGTGCCAGCAGCTTAGGCATCTGGAACGAGCAGTACTTC
J: TRBJ2-7
size: .
V: TRBV11-2
D: .

CDR3: CASSSPGQGLEYGYTF
DNA: TGTGCCAGCAGCTCCCCGGGACAGGGGCTAGAGTATGGCTACACCTTC
J: TRBJ1-2
size: few
V: TRBV11-2
D: TRBD1

CDR3: CASSQDGGGAGDTQYF
DNA: TGCGCCAGCAGCCAAGATGGCGGGGGGGCCGGGGATACGCAGTATTTT
J: TRBJ2-3
size: few
V: TRBV4-3
D: TRBD2

CDR3: CASSFASGGAPFF
DNA: TGTGCCAGCAGTTTCGCTAGCGGGGGGGCCCCGTTCTTC
J: TRBJ2-1
size: .
V: TRBV27
D: TRBD2

CDR3: CSAASGGAEIETQYF
DNA: TGCAGTGCTGCTAGCGGGGGGGCAGAAATTGAGACCCAGTACTTC
J: TRBJ2-5
size: many
V: TRBV20-1
D: TRBD2

CDR3: CASTLGTGEYEQYF
DNA: TGCGCCAGCACCTTGGGGACAGGGGAATACGAGCAGTACTTC
J: TRBJ2-7
size: .
V: TRBV5-1
D: TRBD1

CDR3: CASSSRQGQNTEAFF
DNA: TGTGCCAGCAGCTCGCGACAGGGGCAGAACACTGAAGCTTTCTTT
J: TRBJ1-1
size: .
V: TRBV7-2
D: TRBD1

CDR3: CASSLRGGYAEAFF
DNA: TGCGCCAGCAGCTTGAGGGGGGGTTACGCTGAAGCTTTCTTT
J: TRBJ1-1
size: many
V: TRBV5-1
D: .

CDR3: CASSMTFMDTEAFF
DNA: TGCGCCAGCAGTATGACCTTTATGGACACTGAAGCTTTCTTT
J: TRBJ1-1
size: many
V: TRBV5-1
D: .

CDR3: CASSNGRAPQETQYF
DNA: TGTGCCAGCAGCAACGGGAGGGCGCCACAAGAGACCCAGTACTTC
J: TRBJ2-5
size: many
V: TRBV11-2
D: TRBD2

CDR3: CASSPGAETEAFF
DNA: TGTGCCAGCAGCCCCGGGGCAGAGACTGAAGCTTTCTTT
J: TRBJ1-1
size: many
V: TRBV12-3/TRBV12-4
D: .

CDR3: CASSQGTGGYTF
DNA: TGCGCCAGCAGCCAGGGGACGGGGGGCTACACCTTC
J: TRBJ1-2
size: .
V: TRBV4-3
D: .

CDR3: CASSLSDRGLTEAFF
DNA: TGCGCCAGCAGCCTATCGGACAGGGGCTTGACTGAAGCTTTCTTT
J: TRBJ1-1
size: few
V: TRBV4-1
D: TRBD1

CDR3: CASSQDSGGRGSYGYTF
DNA: TGCGCCAGCAGCCAAGATAGTGGGGGGAGGGGCTCCTATGGCTACACCTTC
J: TRBJ1-2
size: few
V: TRBV4-3
D: .

CDR3: CASVGSPDSGGDNGYTF
DNA: TGTGCCAGCGTGGGAAGCCCGGATTCAGGCGGAGATAATGGCTACACCTTC
J: TRBJ1-2
size: .
V: TRBV6-1
D: .

CDR3: CASSGQGSSEKLFF
DNA: TGTGCCAGCAGTGGTCAAGGGTCAAGTGAAAAACTGTTTTTT
J: TRBJ1-4
size: few
V: TRBV6-1
D: .

CDR3: CASSVTGGWYEQFF
DNA: TGTGCCAGCAGTGTAACAGGGGGCTGGTATGAGCAGTTCTTC
J: TRBJ2-1
size: few
V: TRBV6-1
D: TRBD1

CDR3: CSVEDDGSEGYRGYTF
DNA: TGCAGCGTTGAAGATGATGGGTCGGAGGGGTATCGTGGCTACACCTTC
J: TRBJ1-2
size: .
V: TRBV29-1
D: .

CDR3: CSASEVRSYEQYF
DNA: TGCAGTGCTAGCGAGGTCAGATCCTACGAGCAGTACTTC
J: TRBJ2-7
size: few
V: TRBV20-1
D: .

CDR3: CSARPPTGDNQPQHF
DNA: TGCAGTGCTCGACCGCCGACAGGGGATAATCAGCCCCAGCATTTT
J: TRBJ1-5
size: .
V: TRBV20-1
D: TRBD1

CDR3: CASSGDLRSNQPQHF
DNA: TGTGCCAGCAGCGGGGACCTTAGGAGCAATCAGCCCCAGCATTTT
J: TRBJ1-5
size: few
V: TRBV7-8
D: .